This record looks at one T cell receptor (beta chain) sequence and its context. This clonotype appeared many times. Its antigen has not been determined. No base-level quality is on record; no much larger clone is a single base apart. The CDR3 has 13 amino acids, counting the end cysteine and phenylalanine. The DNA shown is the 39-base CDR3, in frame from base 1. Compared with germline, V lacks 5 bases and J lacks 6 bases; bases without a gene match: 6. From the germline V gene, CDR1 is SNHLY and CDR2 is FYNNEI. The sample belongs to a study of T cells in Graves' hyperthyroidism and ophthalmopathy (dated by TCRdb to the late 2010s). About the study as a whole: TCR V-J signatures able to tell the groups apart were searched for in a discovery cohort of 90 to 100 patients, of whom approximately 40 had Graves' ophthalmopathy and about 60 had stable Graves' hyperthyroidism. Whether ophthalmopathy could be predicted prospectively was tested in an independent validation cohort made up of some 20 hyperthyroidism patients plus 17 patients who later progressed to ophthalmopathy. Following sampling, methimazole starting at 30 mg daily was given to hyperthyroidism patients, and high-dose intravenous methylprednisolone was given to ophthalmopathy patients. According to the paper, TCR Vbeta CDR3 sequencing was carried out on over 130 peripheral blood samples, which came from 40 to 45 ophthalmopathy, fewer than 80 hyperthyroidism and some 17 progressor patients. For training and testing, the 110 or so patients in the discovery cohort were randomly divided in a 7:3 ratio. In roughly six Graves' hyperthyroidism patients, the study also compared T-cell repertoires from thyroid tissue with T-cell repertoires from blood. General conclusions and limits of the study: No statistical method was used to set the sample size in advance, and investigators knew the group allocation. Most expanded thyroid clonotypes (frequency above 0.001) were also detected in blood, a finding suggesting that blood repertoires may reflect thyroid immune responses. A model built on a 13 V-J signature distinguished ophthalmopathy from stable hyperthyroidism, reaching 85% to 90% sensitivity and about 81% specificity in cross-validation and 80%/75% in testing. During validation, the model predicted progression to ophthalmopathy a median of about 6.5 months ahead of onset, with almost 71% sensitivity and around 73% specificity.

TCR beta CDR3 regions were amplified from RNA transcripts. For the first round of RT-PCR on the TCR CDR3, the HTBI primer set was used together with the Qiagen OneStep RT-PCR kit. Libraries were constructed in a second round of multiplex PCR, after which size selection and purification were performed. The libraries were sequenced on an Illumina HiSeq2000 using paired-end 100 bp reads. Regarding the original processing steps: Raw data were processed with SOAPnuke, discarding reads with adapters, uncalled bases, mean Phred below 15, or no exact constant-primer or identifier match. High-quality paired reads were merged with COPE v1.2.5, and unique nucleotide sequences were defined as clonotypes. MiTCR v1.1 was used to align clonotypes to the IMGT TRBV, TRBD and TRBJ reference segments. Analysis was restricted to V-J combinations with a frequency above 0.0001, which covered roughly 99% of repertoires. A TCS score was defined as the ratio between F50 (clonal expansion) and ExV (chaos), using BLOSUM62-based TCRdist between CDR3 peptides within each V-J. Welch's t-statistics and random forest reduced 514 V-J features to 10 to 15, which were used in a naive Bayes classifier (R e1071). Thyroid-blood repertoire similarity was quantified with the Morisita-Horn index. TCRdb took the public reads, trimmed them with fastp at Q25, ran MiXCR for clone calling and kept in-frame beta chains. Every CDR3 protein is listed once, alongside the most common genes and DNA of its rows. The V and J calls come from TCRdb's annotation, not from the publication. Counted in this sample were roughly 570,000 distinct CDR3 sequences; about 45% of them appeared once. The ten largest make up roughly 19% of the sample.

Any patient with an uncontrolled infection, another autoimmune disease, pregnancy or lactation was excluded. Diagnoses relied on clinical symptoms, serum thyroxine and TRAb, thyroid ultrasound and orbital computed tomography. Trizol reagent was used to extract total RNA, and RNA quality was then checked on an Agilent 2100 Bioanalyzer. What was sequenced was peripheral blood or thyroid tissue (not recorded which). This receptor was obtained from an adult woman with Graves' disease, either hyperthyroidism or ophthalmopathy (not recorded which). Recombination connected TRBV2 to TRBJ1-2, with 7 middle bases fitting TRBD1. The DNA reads TGTGCCAGCAGTCCAACAGGGGATGATGGCTACACCTTC. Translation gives CASSPTGDDGYTF.